This T cell receptor (beta chain) is from a study of PD-L1 blockade in urothelial cancer. Study details: The number of prior chemotherapy regimens per patient was 0 to 3. Blood was subjected to analysis at 3 weeks (second dose) and 6 weeks following treatment start. Across blood samples, T cells had a median count of about 150,000. Study outcomes and limitations: Greater 3-week expansion of tumor-associated blood clones was recorded for durable-benefit patients.

Note on this clone: Its antigen is not known.

V was cut by 5 bases and J by 2 bases, with 12 bases left in between. The CDR3 extends over 14 amino acids. Germline CDR1 SGHAT, CDR2 FQNNGV. Here immunoSEQ multiplex PCR was the method, and the copy in TCRdb shows in-frame clones only, minus some. The sample carries some 60,000 clones, about 86% recorded once. Sequencing was performed on PBMCs, taken around atezolizumab (anti-PD-L1) treatment. This sequence originates from a man in his fifties with urothelial cancer. The chain links TRBV11-2 to TRBJ1-1, with D possibly matching TRBD1 (6 bases). In nucleotides, the CDR3 is TGTGCCAGCAGCCCCCGGACAGTTAACACTGAAGCTTTCTTT. It encodes CASSPRTVNTEAFF.